This T cell receptor beta chain was recovered during a study of blood T cell repertoires in COVID-19. Study-level information: Sample material is recorded as cDNA or gDNA derived from T cells, B-cell-depleted T cells, or PBMCs.

TCRdb keeps only in-frame clones here, not all; method: immunoSEQ multiplex PCR. The data contain some 260,000 clones, about 86% of them singletons. The sequenced sample consisted of peripheral blood. This clonotype was sampled from a man older than 75 with acute or convalescent COVID-19.

CDR3 loop: CASTWVGANTEAFF. Here the CDR3 DNA reads TGTGCCAGCACTTGGGTAGGGGCGAACACTGAAGCTTTCTTT. The chain has TRBV28 and TRBJ1-1, with TRBD1 as a possible D gene (5 bases). The CDR3 covers 14 residues. The V gene lost 7 bases and the J gene lost 1 base, with 13 bases spanning the gap. Germline lookup yields CDR1 MDHEN and CDR2 SYDVKM.